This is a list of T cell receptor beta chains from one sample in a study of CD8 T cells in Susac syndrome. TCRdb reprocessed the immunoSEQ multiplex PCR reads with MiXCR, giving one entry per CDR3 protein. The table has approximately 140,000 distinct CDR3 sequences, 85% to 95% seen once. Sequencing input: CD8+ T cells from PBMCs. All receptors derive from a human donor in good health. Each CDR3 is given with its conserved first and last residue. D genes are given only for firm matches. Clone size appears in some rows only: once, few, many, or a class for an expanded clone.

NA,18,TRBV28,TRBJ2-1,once,TGTGCCAGCAGTTTATCCCCCCCAACAAGGGACCAATACAATGAGCAGTTCTTC,CASSLSPPTRDQYNEQFF
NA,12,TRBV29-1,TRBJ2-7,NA,TGCAGCGCTTCTGACGGAACCTACGAGCAGTACTTC,CSASDGTYEQYF
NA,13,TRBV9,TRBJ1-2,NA,TGTGCCAGCAGCCAAGGACAGTACTATGGCTACACCTTC,CASSQGQYYGYTF
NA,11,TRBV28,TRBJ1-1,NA,TGTGCCAGCCAGACAGCCACTGAAGCTTTCTTT,CASQTATEAFF
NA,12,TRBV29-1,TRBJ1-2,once,TGCAGCGTTATAACTTCCCCTGGAATCTACACCTTC,CSVITSPGIYTF
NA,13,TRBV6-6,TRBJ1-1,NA,TGTGCCAGCACCCAGGGGCCGAACACTGAAGCTTTCTTT,CASTQGPNTEAFF
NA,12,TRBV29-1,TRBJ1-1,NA,TGCAGCGTTGAAGGGGTCGGGACTGAAGCTTTCTTT,CSVEGVGTEAFF
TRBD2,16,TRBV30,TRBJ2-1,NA,TGTGCCTGGAGTTCAAGGACTAGCGACAACTTCAATGAGCAGTTCTTC,CAWSSRTSDNFNEQFF
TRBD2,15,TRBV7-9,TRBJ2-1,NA,TGTGCCAGCAGCCCTACTAGCGGGAGTCCCCCTGAGCAGTTCTTC,CASSPTSGSPPEQFF
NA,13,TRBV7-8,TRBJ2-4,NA,TGTGCCAGCAGCCCTCTCGAGGGGAACATTCAGTACTTC,CASSPLEGNIQYF
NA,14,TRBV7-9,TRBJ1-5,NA,TGTGCCAGCAGCCTAACAGGGACTGATCAGCCCCAGCATTTT,CASSLTGTDQPQHF
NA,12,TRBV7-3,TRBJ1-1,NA,TGTGCCAGCCGCCTCATGGGCACTGAAGCTTTCTTT,CASRLMGTEAFF
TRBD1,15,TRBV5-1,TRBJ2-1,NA,TGCGCCAGCAGCAACCTCGGGACAGGGGACAATGAGCAGTTCTTC,CASSNLGTGDNEQFF
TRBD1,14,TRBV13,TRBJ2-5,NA,TGTGCCAGCAGCGAGGGGGACAGGCCAGAGACCCAGTACTTC,CASSEGDRPETQYF
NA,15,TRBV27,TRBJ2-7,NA,TGTGCCAGCAGTTCCCGAGGGGAGAGGGACTACGAGCAGTACTTC,CASSSRGERDYEQYF
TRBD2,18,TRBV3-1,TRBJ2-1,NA,TGTGCCAGCAGCCAAGAAAGAATCACGGGAGGGCCCTACAATGAGCAGTTCTTC,CASSQERITGGPYNEQFF
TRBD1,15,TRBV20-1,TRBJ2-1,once,TGCAGTGCTAGACGACAGGGGGCCTCCTACAATGAGCAGTTCTTC,CSARRQGASYNEQFF
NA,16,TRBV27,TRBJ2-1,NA,TGTGCCAGCAGTTTTATCCCGGGGCGGCTGGAGGATGAGCAGTTCTTC,CASSFIPGRLEDEQFF
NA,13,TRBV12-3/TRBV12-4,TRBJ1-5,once,TGTGCCAGCAGTCTAGGACAGTACCAGCCCCAGCATTTT,CASSLGQYQPQHF
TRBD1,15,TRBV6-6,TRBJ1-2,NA,TGTGCCAGCAGTTACCCCGGACCCAGGGGGCCTGGCTACACCTTC,CASSYPGPRGPGYTF
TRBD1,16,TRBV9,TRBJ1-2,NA,TGTGCCAGCAGCCCCCTACCCGACAGGGTCTCCAATGGCTACACCTTC,CASSPLPDRVSNGYTF
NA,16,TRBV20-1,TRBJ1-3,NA,TGCAGTGCTAGAGGGAGTGATGGAAACTCTGGAAACACCATATATTTT,CSARGSDGNSGNTIYF
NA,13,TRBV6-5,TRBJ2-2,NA,TGTGCCAGCAGTTACTCGAAGGTCGGGGAGCTGTTTTTT,CASSYSKVGELFF
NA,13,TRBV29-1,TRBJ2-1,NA,TGCAGCCTAAATGGAGGTTCATACAATGAGCAGTTCTTC,CSLNGGSYNEQFF
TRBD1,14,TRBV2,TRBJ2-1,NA,TGTGCCAGTGTCGGACAGGGCCCCTACAATGAGCAGTTCTTC,CASVGQGPYNEQFF
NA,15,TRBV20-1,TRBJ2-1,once,TGCAGTGCTAACCCGAGGAGGGAGATCTACAATGAGCAGTTCTTC,CSANPRREIYNEQFF
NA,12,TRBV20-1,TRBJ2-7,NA,TGCAGTGCTAAGGGACTTGCCTACGAGCAGTACTTC,CSAKGLAYEQYF
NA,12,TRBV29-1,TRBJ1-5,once,TGCAGCGTTGGAGACAGCGCTCAGCCCCAGCATTTT,CSVGDSAQPQHF
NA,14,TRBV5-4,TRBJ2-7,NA,TGTGCCAGCAGCTTGGTATTGGGGGACTACGAGCAGTACTTC,CASSLVLGDYEQYF
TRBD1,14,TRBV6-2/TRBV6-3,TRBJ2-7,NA,TGTGCCAGCAGTTACGTGACAGGGGGCTACGAGCAGTACTTC,CASSYVTGGYEQYF
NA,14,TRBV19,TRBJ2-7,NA,TGTGCCAGTAGTATAGGCGGCGACAGCTACGAGCAGTACTTC,CASSIGGDSYEQYF
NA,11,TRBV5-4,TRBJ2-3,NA,TGTGCCAGCCAGGGAACAGATACGCAGTATTTT,CASQGTDTQYF
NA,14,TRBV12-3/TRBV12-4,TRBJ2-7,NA,TGTGCCAGCATTCCAAGGGACGGACCTTACGAGCAGTACTTC,CASIPRDGPYEQYF
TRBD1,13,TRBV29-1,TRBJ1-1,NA,TGCAGCGCAGCAGGACAGGGGAACACTGAAGCTTTCTTT,CSAAGQGNTEAFF
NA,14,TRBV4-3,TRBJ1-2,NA,TGCGCCAGCAGCCAAGTTGGGGGGGCCGATGGCTACACCTTC,CASSQVGGADGYTF
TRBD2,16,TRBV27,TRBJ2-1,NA,TGTGCCAGCAGTTTTATCGCTAGCGGGAGGAGGACTGAGCAGTTCTTC,CASSFIASGRRTEQFF
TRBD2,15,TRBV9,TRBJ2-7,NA,TGTGCCAGCAGCGCCACTAGCGGTCCAACCTACGAGCAGTACTTC,CASSATSGPTYEQYF
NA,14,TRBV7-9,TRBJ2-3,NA,TGTGCCAGCAGCTTAGGGGCGTCAGCAGATACGCAGTATTTT,CASSLGASADTQYF
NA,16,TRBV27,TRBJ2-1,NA,TGTGCCAGCAGTCACGGGGGGCCTAGCTCCTACAATGAGCAGTTCTTC,CASSHGGPSSYNEQFF
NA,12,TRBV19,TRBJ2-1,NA,TGTGCCAGTAGTATGGGTCCGGGTGAGCAGTTCTTC,CASSMGPGEQFF
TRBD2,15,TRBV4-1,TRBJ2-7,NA,TGCGCCAGCAGCCAAGGGCCTAGCGGGGGGTACGAGCAGTACTTC,CASSQGPSGGYEQYF
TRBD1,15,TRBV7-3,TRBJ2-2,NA,TGTGCCAGCAGCTTAAGGACAGGGGACACCGGGGAGCTGTTTTTT,CASSLRTGDTGELFF
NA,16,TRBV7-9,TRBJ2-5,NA,TGTGCCAGCAGAGTACACCTAGGGGACCCTCAAGAGACCCAGTACTTC,CASRVHLGDPQETQYF
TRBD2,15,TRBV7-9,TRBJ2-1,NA,TGTGCCAGCGTCTCCCTGACTAGCGGGAGAAATGAGCAGTTCTTC,CASVSLTSGRNEQFF
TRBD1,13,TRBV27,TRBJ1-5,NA,TGTGCCAGCCGGACAGGGTCCGGACAGCCCCAGCATTTT,CASRTGSGQPQHF
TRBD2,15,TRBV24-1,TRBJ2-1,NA,TGTGCCACCAGTGCCCCACTAGCGGGAGGTTATGAGCAGTTCTTC,CATSAPLAGGYEQFF
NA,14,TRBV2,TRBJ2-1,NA,TGTGCCAGCAGTGAAGCTACCGGACATGAAGAGCAGTTCTTC,CASSEATGHEEQFF